This T cell receptor beta chain derives from a study of blood T cell repertoires in COVID-19 (TCRdb year 2020). Describing the broader study: Samples from collaborators originated in the United States, Italy and Spain and spanned both the acute and convalescent phases of COVID-19. The material from the prospective study consisted of cDNA or gDNA derived from T cells, B-cell-depleted T cells, or PBMCs. Subjects who had been exposed to COVID-19, were actively infected with it, or had recovered from it provided the deeply sampled blood TCRbeta repertoires that made up the dataset. The repertoires were released in a freely available public database intended as a resource for research on the immune response to SARS-CoV-2. Samples came from the ongoing ImmuneRACE study (first 160 participants) plus 1,254 subjects from 6 global collaborators. Nearly every sample came with metadata listing a de-identified subject ID, COVID-19 status, age in years and sex. HLA class I and class II types, where available, came from metadata supplied by the sample provider rather than from assay-based typing.

This clone was found once. What this receptor recognizes is not known. Base-call qualities are not available, and no considerably larger clone is one nucleotide away. In the prospective study, participants were roughly 18 to 95 years old, resided in about two dozen geographic areas of the United States, and were enrolled through a virtual design. In the prospective study, participants were assigned to cohorts based on the clinical history participants reported in a screening survey and a study questionnaire. For ImmuneRACE Cohort 3, a participant was defined as recovered based on two consecutive negative NP/OP PCR tests, clearance by a healthcare professional, or resolution of symptoms. In the prospective study, mobile phlebotomists collected whole blood, serum and a nasopharyngeal or oropharyngeal swab from each participant. Over an approximately 2-month period, participants in the prospective study had the option of providing additional blood draws and questionnaires. Prospective study blood samples were shipped either frozen or at room temperature before DNA extraction.

TCRbeta CDR3 regions were amplified from genomic DNA by means of the immunoSEQ Assay, a bias-controlled multiplex PCR. As for how the authors treated the data: The number of nucleated cells in each sample was estimated by amplification of reference gene primers within the assay. Sequence reads were collapsed and filtered to measure the absolute abundance of every unique TCRbeta CDR3 rearrangement. For each sample, productive Simpson clonality was calculated by taking the square root of Simpson's diversity index across productive rearrangements. TCRdb provides this immuneACCESS table in a form limited to in-frame rearrangements. Some clones are lacking; in checked studies, under half of them reflect an unresolved V gene, and why the rest are absent is not known. Clone size and the V and J calls come from that table; the DNA yielded D and trimming. Within this sample are more than 300,000 clones, with around 84% of them counted one time only. The ten largest account for less than 11% of the sample.

The CDR1 and CDR2 encoded by the germline V gene are MGHRA and YSYEKL. At the junction V is shortened by 3 bases and J by 5 bases, with 11 bases in between. The CDR3 contains 15 residues, cysteine and phenylalanine counted. The sequence is cut down to CDR3 DNA, 45 bases in frame from base 1. Overall study outcomes, separate from this receptor: Clinical and demographic metadata were provided uncurated, with the amount varying by source and participant.

The V gene is TRBV4-1 and the J gene is TRBJ1-6; no D gene can be assigned with confidence. Source material: PBMCs or T cells enriched from blood (not recorded which). This TCR came from a woman aged 18 to 35 who had recovered from COVID-19. The CDR3 reads CASSQEDGNNSPLHF. The nucleotide sequence is given as TGCGCCAGCAGCCAGGAGGACGGGAATAATTCACCCCTCCACTTT.